These T cell receptor beta chains were read from a single sample in a study of radiotherapy plus CTLA-4 blockade in lung cancer. The protocol was immunoSEQ multiplex PCR, while the TCRdb copy is restricted to in-frame clones and leaves out a portion. The sample shows about 77,000 clones, under 75% of them seen only once. The specimen was peripheral blood, collected from a patient treated with radiotherapy plus ipilimumab. All receptors come from a human donor with non-small cell lung cancer whose response to radiotherapy plus ipilimumab could not be evaluated. Each CDR3 is given with its conserved first and last residue.

j_call cdr3_length v_call cdr3_aa
TRBJ1-1 11 TRBV28 CASSPRTEAFF
TRBJ1-1 13 TRBV7-3 CASSLRGETEAFF
TRBJ2-7 15 TRBV7-9 CASSYPYDSSYEQYF
TRBJ2-7 14 TRBV10-3 CAIRSGQGGYEQYF
TRBJ2-5 15 TRBV21-1 CASSNAGRLQETQYF
TRBJ2-3 14 TRBV28 CASSRRTSTDTQYF
TRBJ2-3 14 TRBV19 CASSASGDRDTQYF
TRBJ2-2 15 TRBV7-6 CASSLGGLNTGELFF
TRBJ2-7 14 TRBV18 CASSPATGTGEQYF
TRBJ1-6 17 TRBV28 CASSLPTGDRSNSPLHF
TRBJ1-1 13 TRBV30 CAWRLERNTEAFF
TRBJ2-7 14 TRBV6-5 CASSYGRGGYEQYF
TRBJ1-5 13 TRBV2 CASSQDINQPQHF
TRBJ1-2 14 TRBV5-5 CASSATGINYGYTF
TRBJ2-7 15 TRBV6-5 CASSYGADGPYEQYF
TRBJ1-4 15 TRBV2 CASRDQGAINEKLFF